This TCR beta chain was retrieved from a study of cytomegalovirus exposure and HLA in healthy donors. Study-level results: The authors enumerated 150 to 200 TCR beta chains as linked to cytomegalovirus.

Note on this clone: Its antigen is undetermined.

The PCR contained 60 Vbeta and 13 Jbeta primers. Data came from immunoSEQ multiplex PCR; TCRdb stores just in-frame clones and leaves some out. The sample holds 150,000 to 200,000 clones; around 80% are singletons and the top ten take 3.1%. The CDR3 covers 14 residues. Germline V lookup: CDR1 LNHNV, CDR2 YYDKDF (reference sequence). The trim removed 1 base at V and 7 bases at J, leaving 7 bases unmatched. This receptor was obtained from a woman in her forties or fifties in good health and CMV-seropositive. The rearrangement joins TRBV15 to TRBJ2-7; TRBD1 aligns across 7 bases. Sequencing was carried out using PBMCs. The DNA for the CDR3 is TGTGCCACCAGCAGAGTTTTACAGGGGCGAGAGCAGTACTTC. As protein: CATSRVLQGREQYF.